This T cell receptor beta chain was retrieved from a study of T cells after posttransplantation cyclophosphamide. The study, taken as a whole, reports: TRB overlap between skin or GI tissue T cells and blood was limited. Donor CD8+ memory clones often dominated recipient blood repertoires at later times.

Control samples came 1 year after myeloablative marrow transplants with methotrexate plus calcineurin inhibitor. Repertoires were generated with immunoSEQ multiplex PCR, while TCRdb's copy carries only in-frame clones and drops some. Of over 20,000 clones detected, 65% to 90% appear once; the ten largest clones hold less than 2.5%. Notes on this clone: Its cognate antigen is unknown.

Germline values: CDR1 LGHNA, CDR2 YSLEER. This CDR3 has 16 residues. V was clipped by 1 base and J by 9 bases; unmatched bases: 9. This receptor was obtained from a female patient aged 25-39 years who received an allogeneic stem cell transplant from an unrelated donor, was CMV-positive, and had acute and chronic GVHD. Some T cells may have come from the graft donor. This specimen was PBMCs, taken 362 days after allogeneic stem cell transplant with calcineurin inhibitor and methotrexate. The V gene is TRBV4-3, the J gene TRBJ2-5, with TRBD2 matching 12 bases. CDR3 in DNA: TGCGCCAGCAGCCAAGGGCTAGCGGGAGGGCCGGGGGCCCAGTACTTC. This translates into CASSQGLAGGPGAQYF.